The 23 T cell receptor beta chains below all came from one sample that was sequenced in a study of OX40 agonist ivuxolimab in advanced cancers. Libraries were prepared by immunoSEQ multiplex PCR; TCRdb keeps only in-frame clonotypes and omits some of them. The profile shows some 44,000 clones, 80% of them singletons. This material consisted of CD4+ or CD8+ T cells sorted from blood, taken in a trial of the OX40 agonist ivuxolimab. The receptors shown here come from an adult with an advanced solid tumor such as melanoma, head and neck, liver or kidney cancer.

V gene TRBV6-6 combines with J gene TRBJ1-5; no reliable D call. V lost 0 bases and J 5 bases, leaving 11 bases between the germline ends. In germline, CDR1 is MNHNY, CDR2 SVGAGI (reference sequence). This CDR3 is 15 amino acids long. CDR3 in amino acids: CASSYSIFGDQPQHF. CDR3 nucleotide sequence: TGTGCCAGCAGTTACTCGATTTTTGGGGATCAGCCCCAGCATTTT.

There are a few counts of this clone. The chain joins TRBV15 to TRBJ1-5; no clear D. This CDR3 region has 14 residues. The V gene lost 5 bases and the J gene lost 4 bases, with 12 bases spanning the gap. The germline V gene has CDR1 LNHNV and CDR2 YYDKDF (reference sequence). This CDR3 is CATSPIAGNQPQHF. The CDR3 nucleotides are TGTGCCACCAGCCCCATAGCCGGGAATCAGCCCCAGCATTTT.

V is TRBV6-1 and J is TRBJ1-1; D possibly corresponds to TRBD1 (5 bases). From germline, CDR1 is MNHNS and CDR2 SASEGT. Trimming left V 0 bases short and J 3 bases short, with 14 bases between. The CDR3 has 16 residues. The CDR3 coding sequence is TGTGCCAGCAGTGAAGCGGGGGTTGGTGGGGACACTGAAGCTTTCTTT. Protein: CASSEAGVGGDTEAFF.

The rearrangement uses TRBV28 and TRBJ1-2; maybe TRBD1 (5 bases). The CDR3 covers 14 residues. Germline V gene lookup returns CDR1 MDHEN and CDR2 SYDVKM. Trimming took off 2 bases at V and 7 bases at J, with 14 bases between the two ends. CDR3 DNA: TGTGCCAGCAGTTTACCGCAGGGCCGCGGTGGCTACACCTTC. This sequence encodes CASSLPQGRGGYTF.

The chain uses TRBV2 and TRBJ2-1; D unresolved. The CDR3 covers 13 residues. V lost 3 bases and J lost 9, with 12 bases in between. Germline V gene data show CDR1 as SNHLY and CDR2 as FYNNEI. In DNA form, the CDR3 reads TGTGCCAGCAGTGACGTACCCAAAGGTGAGCAGTTCTTC. Its protein is CASSDVPKGEQFF.

This chain joins TRBV7-2 and TRBJ1-3; no reliable D call. The V and J ends lost 4 bases and 1 base respectively, with 5 bases between them. CDR3 size: 13 residues. The germline V gene encodes CDR1 SGHTA and CDR2 FQGNSA. The CDR3, as DNA: TGTGCCAGCAGCTCCTTATCTGGAAACACCATATATTTT. This gives the protein CASSSLSGNTIYF.

The chain joins TRBV28 to TRBJ2-7; 13 positions match TRBD2. Trimming removed 6 bases from V and 3 bases from J; junction bases left unmatched: 11. CDR3 length: 17 residues. Germline loops: CDR1 MDHEN, CDR2 SYDVKM. The CDR3 region has the DNA TGTGCCAGCAGGATCGGACTAGCGGGGGCGAGGTACTACGAGCAGTACTTC. It translates to CASRIGLAGARYYEQYF.

The gene calls are TRBV6-6 and TRBJ2-2, with a possible D match to TRBD1 (5 bases). CDR3 length equals 16 residues. Trimming took 2 bases from V and 0 from J, leaving 10 bases between them. Germline V CDR1 and CDR2: MNHNY, SVGAGI (reference sequence). The CDR3 region is CASSYGRQPNTGELFF. CDR3 nucleotides: TGTGCCAGCAGTTACGGGCGACAGCCGAACACCGGGGAGCTGTTTTTT.

With regard to this clone: Relative to the germline gene, one junction end is altered; a read error may explain this. The chain recombines TRBV29-1 with TRBJ1-1; the D is unclear. This CDR3 has 14 residues. Germline lookup yields CDR1 SQVTM and CDR2 ANQGSEA. For the CDR3, the DNA is TGCAGCGTTGAAGATTGGTTGGCCACTTCGGACGTAGTCTTT. Its translation: CSVEDWLATSDVVF. The complete variable domain, with remaining parts taken from reference TRBV29-1 and TRBJ1-1, reads SAVISQKPSRDICQRGTSLTIQCQVDSQVTMMFWYRQQPGQSLTLIATANQGSEATYESGFVIDKFPISRPNLTFSTLTVSNMSPEDSSIYLCSVEDWLATSDVVFGQGTRLTVV.

This chain uses TRBV7-2 with TRBJ2-3; TRBD1 might be the D (5 bases). The CDR3 runs 16 residues. In germline, CDR1 is SGHTA, CDR2 FQGNSA. V lost 1 base, J lost 5 bases, and 16 bases lay in between. The CDR3: CASSLGLAGWVDTQYF. The CDR3 coding sequence is TGTGCCAGCAGCTTAGGTTTGGCAGGGTGGGTAGATACGCAGTATTTT.

V and J are TRBV25-1 and TRBJ1-2; a weak D match, TRBD1 (5 bases). CDR3 size: 13 residues. Germline assignment: CDR1 MGHDK and CDR2 SYGVNS. Trimming left V 8 bases short and J 4 bases short, with 14 bases between. CDR3 region: CASSAGGIYGYTF. The CDR3 nucleotides are TGTGCCAGCTCCGCTGGGGGAATCTATGGCTACACCTTC.

V is TRBV28 and J is TRBJ2-5; 11 bases match TRBD2. V was clipped by 5 bases and J by 4 bases; unmatched bases: 0. The CDR3 has 13 residues. The V gene's germline CDR1 is MDHEN and CDR2 SYDVKM. CDR3 nucleotide sequence: TGTGCCAGCAGTACTAGCGGGAGAGAGACCCAGTACTTC. This encodes CASSTSGRETQYF.

The CDR3 bases are TGTGCCAGCAGCTTATATAATGACGAGCAGTACTTC. Protein: CASSLYNDEQYF. The rearrangement joins TRBV7-2 to TRBJ2-7, with D hard to call. CDR3 length: 12 residues. Germline V CDR1 and CDR2: SGHTA, FQGNSA. Trimming stripped 2 bases from V and 5 bases from J, with 7 bases between. Using reference TRBV7-2 and TRBJ2-7 for the parts outside the CDR3, the full variable domain is GAGVSQSPSNKVTEKGKDVELRCDPISGHTALYWYRQSLGQGLEFLIYFQGNSAPDKSGLPSDRFSAERTGGSVSTLTIQRTQQEDSAVYLCASSLYNDEQYFGPGTRLTVT.

The chain links TRBV6-5 to TRBJ2-7; D remains ambiguous. The CDR3 loop spans 12 amino acids. Germline V CDR1 and CDR2: MNHEY, SVGAGI. Trimming pared 6 bases from V and 0 bases from J, leaving 6 bases between. CDR3 in amino acids: CASRKSSYEQYF. The CDR3 DNA is TGTGCCAGCAGAAAAAGCTCCTACGAGCAGTACTTC.

The rearrangement uses TRBV29-1 and TRBJ1-2; TRBD1 might be the D (5 bases). The CDR3 totals 10 residues. With 7 bases removed from V and 6 bases from J, the gap between germline ends came to 9 bases. CDR1 and CDR2 (germline): SQVTM, ANQGSEA. The CDR3 spells CSAGQDGYTF. The CDR3 region has the DNA TGCAGCGCGGGGCAGGATGGCTACACCTTC. Full variable domain (outside the CDR3, taken from reference TRBV29-1 and TRBJ1-2): SAVISQKPSRDICQRGTSLTIQCQVDSQVTMMFWYRQQPGQSLTLIATANQGSEATYESGFVIDKFPISRPNLTFSTLTVSNMSPEDSSIYLCSAGQDGYTFGSGTRLTVV.

This chain connects TRBV19 to TRBJ2-3, with D possibly TRBD1 on 5 matching bases. Between the trimmed V and J ends, which lost 4 bases and 2 bases, there was a span of 10 bases. Germline CDR1 is LNHDA and CDR2 is SQIVND (reference sequence). This CDR3 has 14 residues. In DNA, the CDR3 is TGTGCCAGTAGTACAGGACATGACACAGATACGCAGTATTTT. Translation gives CASSTGHDTDTQYF.

CDR3 loop: CASSLELRGIVGYTF. The CDR3 DNA reads TGTGCCAGCAGCTTGGAACTCAGGGGGATCGTTGGCTACACCTTC. The J gene is TRBJ1-2, the V gene TRBV5-4; 7 nucleotides align to TRBD1. Trimming cost V 0 bases and J 7 bases; bases outside gene matches: 9. The CDR3 sequence is 15 residues long. Germline CDR1 reads SGHNT; CDR2 reads YYREEE (reference sequence).

V is TRBV29-1 and J is TRBJ2-1, with a possible D match to TRBD2 (5 bases). Trimming pared 6 bases from V and 0 bases from J, leaving 18 bases between. The CDR3 consists of 16 residues. Germline CDR1 reads SQVTM; CDR2 reads ANQGSEA. CDR3 bases: TGCAGCGTGATCCCTCTAGCTCCGAGCTCCTACAATGAGCAGTTCTTC. It is translated as CSVIPLAPSSYNEQFF.

The genes are TRBV10-1 and TRBJ2-7; D unclear. The CDR3 is 13 amino acids. CDR1 and CDR2 from the germline V gene are WNHNN and SYGVQD (reference sequence). The V end lost 4 bases, the J end lost 2 bases, and 9 bases lay between the germline ends. The CDR3 region is CASSGDIAYEQYF. The DNA of the CDR3 is TGCGCCAGCAGTGGAGATATCGCCTACGAGCAGTACTTC.

This clone was counted between two and nine times. The V call is TRBV5-1, the J call TRBJ1-4; unclear D gene. The CDR3 has 12 residues. Germline V gene lookup returns CDR1 SGHRS and CDR2 YFSETQ. Trimming removed 1 base at V and 4 bases at J, with 2 bases between. CDR3 sequence reads: CASSLNNEKLFF. The CDR3 nucleotides read TGCGCCAGCAGCTTGAATAATGAAAAACTGTTTTTT.

V gene TRBV20-1 combines with J gene TRBJ2-7; D possibly corresponds to TRBD1 (6 bases). The V gene's germline CDR1 is DFQATT and CDR2 SNEGSKA (reference sequence). This CDR3 has 11 residues. Deletions cut 2 bases from V and 7 bases from J, with 9 bases between. The CDR3 bases are TGCAGTGCTAGACTTCAGGGGGAGCAGTACTTC. It codes for CSARLQGEQYF.

The rearrangement joins TRBV7-9 to TRBJ2-7; TRBD2 matches 12 bases. CDR1 is SEHNR, CDR2 FQNEAQ, per germline (reference sequence). J gave up 3 bases and V 4 bases, and 7 bases lay outside the gene matches. This CDR3 spans 16 amino acids. CDR3 coding DNA: TGTGCCAGCAGCTCCCTACTAGCGGGAGGCCTCTACGAGCAGTACTTC. As protein: CASSSLLAGGLYEQYF. The full variable domain, in which reference TRBV7-9 and TRBJ2-7 provide the parts outside the CDR3, is DTGVSQNPRHKITKRGQNVTFRCDPISEHNRLYWYRQTLGQGPEFLTYFQNEAQLEKSRLLSDRFSAERPKGSFSTLEIQRTEQGDSAMYLCASSSLLAGGLYEQYFGPGTRLTVT.

V usage is TRBV29-1 and J usage is TRBJ1-2; the D is unclear. The CDR3 covers 12 residues. Trimming took 4 bases from V and 1 from J, leaving 7 bases between them. Germline values: CDR1 SQVTM, CDR2 ANQGSEA. DNA for the CDR3: TGCAGCGTTGCGGCCAGTAACTATGGCTACACCTTC. It codes for CSVAASNYGYTF.